One and the same sample provided the 14 T cell receptor beta chains below, sequenced in a study of blood T cell repertoires in COVID-19. Only in-frame clones appear in the TCRdb table, and some are missing; sequencing was by immunoSEQ multiplex PCR. This repertoire shows about 33,000 clones, around 90% found once; its top ten account for around 20%. The sequencing sample was made of peripheral blood. These receptors were obtained from a man aged 55 to 70 with acute or convalescent COVID-19.

This rearrangement joins TRBV28 to TRBJ2-4, with D hard to call. The CDR3 runs to 15 residues. Deletions cut 5 bases from V and 0 bases from J, with 11 bases between. Looked up from germline, CDR1 is MDHEN and CDR2 is SYDVKM. CDR3 bases: TGTGCCAGCAGTACCCTCAGAATAGCCAAAAACATTCAGTACTTC. Its translation is CASSTLRIAKNIQYF.

This rearrangement joins TRBV6-4 to TRBJ2-2; 11 nucleotides line up with TRBD2. From germline, CDR1 is MRHNA and CDR2 SNTAGT. There are 18 residues in the CDR3. J was trimmed by 4 bases and V by 3 bases; bases with no gene match: 10. The CDR3 coding sequence is TGTGCCAGCAGTGAAACCAGACTAGCGGGGACCTTCACCGGGGAGCTGTTTTTT. Amino acids: CASSETRLAGTFTGELFF.

The chain carries TRBV23-1 and TRBJ2-7, with 8 nucleotides matching TRBD1. Being an ORF, TRBV23-1 has a function that is uncertain. The CDR3 is 17 amino acids. The J segment lost 2 bases and the V segment lost 1 base, leaving 10 bases of the junction unmatched. The CDR3 loop reads CASSQWVDRGYPYEQYV. The CDR3 nucleotides are TGCGCCAGCAGTCAATGGGTTGACAGGGGTTACCCCTACGAGCAGTACGTC.

The chain has TRBV10-1 and TRBJ2-1, with 9 bases that match TRBD1. The CDR3 loop spans 15 amino acids. Germline V gives CDR1 WNHNN, CDR2 SYGVQD (reference sequence). V lost 10 bases, J lost 7 bases, and 14 bases stayed unmatched. CDR3 bases: TGCGCCACCCAGGGGACTGGGACAGGGACAAATGAGCAGTTCTTC. This translates into CATQGTGTGTNEQFF.

The rearrangement uses TRBV5-1 and TRBJ1-1; unclear D gene. V lost 0 bases and J 5 bases, leaving 11 bases between the germline ends. CDR3 length equals 14 residues. In germline, CDR1 is SGHRS, CDR2 YFSETQ. The CDR3 DNA is TGCGCCAGCAGCTTGGAGGTCCAGAGGACTGAAGCTTTCTTT. This codes for CASSLEVQRTEAFF.

The gene calls are TRBV7-9 and TRBJ1-2; D is uncertain. With 4 bases removed from V and 10 bases from J, the gap between germline ends came to 10 bases. The CDR3 runs to 11 residues. The germline V gene encodes CDR1 SEHNR and CDR2 FQNEAQ (reference sequence). Here the CDR3 reads CASSSLQIYTF. CDR3 in DNA: TGTGCCAGCAGCTCGCTCCAGATCTACACCTTC.

V is TRBV7-8 and J is TRBJ1-4; 7 nucleotides match TRBD1. The CDR3 has 15 amino acids. Looked up from germline, CDR1 is SGHVS and CDR2 is FQNEAQ. J lost 4 bases, V lost 3 bases, and 5 bases had no gene match. The CDR3, as DNA: TGTGCCAGCAGCTTTTCGGGGACAGTTAATGAAAAACTGTTTTTT. Translating it yields CASSFSGTVNEKLFF. Full variable domain (rest looked up from reference TRBV7-8 and TRBJ1-4): GAGVSQSPRYKVAKRGQDVALRCDPISGHVSLFWYQQALGQGPEFLTYFQNEAQLDKSGLPSDRFFAERPEGSVSTLKIQRTQQEDSAVYLCASSFSGTVNEKLFFGSGTQLSVL.

The CDR3 loop is CASRQGDSPLHF. Here the CDR3 DNA reads TGTGCCAGCAGGCAGGGTGATTCACCCCTCCACTTT. This sequence joins TRBV27 and TRBJ1-6, with D possibly being TRBD1 (5 bases). CDR1 and CDR2 from the germline V gene are MNHEY and SMNVEV (reference sequence). This CDR3 contains 12 residues. Trimming stripped 6 bases from V and 8 bases from J, with 8 bases between.

V gene TRBV29-1 combines with J gene TRBJ1-2; D gene unclear. This CDR3 spans 13 amino acids. Trimming pared 7 bases from V and 0 bases from J, leaving 12 bases between. In germline, CDR1 is SQVTM, CDR2 ANQGSEA. Here the CDR3 reads CSAARASNYGYTF. CDR3 nucleotides: TGCAGCGCCGCGCGAGCCTCTAACTATGGCTACACCTTC.

The J gene is TRBJ2-2, the V gene TRBV5-1; TRBD2 agrees at 7 bases. This CDR3 is built from 15 residues. V gave up 2 bases and J gave up 4 bases; unmatched junction bases: 5. Germline V gives CDR1 SGHRS, CDR2 YFSETQ. CDR3 nucleotide sequence: TGCGCCAGCAGCTTCGCGGGAGAAGGCACCGGGGAGCTGTTTTTT. Its translation: CASSFAGEGTGELFF.

The gene calls are TRBV24-1 and TRBJ2-7; TRBD1 matches at 7 bases. The germline V gene encodes CDR1 KGHDR and CDR2 SFDVKD. CDR3 length: 17 residues. V shed 3 bases, J shed 3 bases, and the junction held 13 bases outside the gene matches. CDR3 in DNA: TGTGCCACCAGTGATGCCAAAGGGGGACAGAGCGGCTACGAGCAGTACTTC. Protein product: CATSDAKGGQSGYEQYF.

V is TRBV5-1 and J is TRBJ2-3; the match to TRBD1 covers 9 bases. V lost 3 bases, J lost 1 base, and 3 bases stayed unmatched. The CDR3 is 15 residues long. Germline values: CDR1 SGHRS, CDR2 YFSETQ. The CDR3 coding sequence is TGCGCCAGCAGCTGGACAGGGGTCCGCACAGATACGCAGTATTTT. It codes for CASSWTGVRTDTQYF.

The chain links TRBV10-2 to TRBJ2-7, with D possibly matching TRBD1 (5 bases). There are 14 residues in the CDR3. Germline V gives CDR1 WSHSY, CDR2 SAAADI. V was trimmed by 4 bases and J by 1 base, leaving 11 bases between them. The CDR3 region is CASSARSGSYEQYV. The DNA of the CDR3 is TGCGCCAGCAGTGCTCGCTCAGGGTCCTACGAGCAGTACGTC.

The J gene is TRBJ1-5, the V gene TRBV6-2 or TRBV6-3; D gene unclear. Germline V gives CDR1 MNHEY, CDR2 SVGEGT. The CDR3 runs to 12 residues. Trimming pared 6 bases from V and 4 bases from J, leaving 7 bases between. DNA for the CDR3: TGTGCCAGCAGCGACTCAAATCAGCCCCAGCATTTT. Protein product: CASSDSNQPQHF.